The next 17 T cell receptor beta chains were all read from a single sample in a study of blood T cell repertoires in COVID-19. Data came from immunoSEQ multiplex PCR; TCRdb stores just in-frame clones and leaves some out. The sample holds around 81,000 clones; around nine tenths are singletons and the top ten take about 2.1%. Specimen: peripheral blood. The receptors shown here come from a woman aged 55-75 years with acute or convalescent COVID-19.

The chain is built from TRBV28 and TRBJ2-3; D uncertain. CDR1 and CDR2 (germline): MDHEN, SYDVKM. The CDR3 covers 13 residues. Trimming cost V 3 bases and J 5 bases, with 9 bases left between them. CDR3: CASSFRPGDTQYF. As DNA, the CDR3 is TGTGCCAGCAGTTTCAGACCAGGAGATACGCAGTATTTT.

The rearrangement uses TRBV3-1 (or the pseudogene TRBV3-2) and TRBJ2-2, with 9 bases aligning to TRBD2. The CDR3 spans 15 residues. The junction had 5 bases not matched to a gene; V was cut back by 6 bases and J by 3 bases. The germline CDR1 and CDR2 sequences are LGHDT and YNNKEL (reference sequence). CDR3 in DNA: TGTGCCAGCAGTAGCGGGGGTGGTGACACCGGGGAGCTGTTTTTT. This codes for CASSSGGGDTGELFF.

The table lists this clone with a count of one. The chain employs TRBV28 and TRBJ1-2; D unresolved. Germline loops: CDR1 MDHEN, CDR2 SYDVKM. Trimming stripped 3 bases from V and 7 bases from J, with 21 bases between. This CDR3 comprises 16 residues. The CDR3 sequence: CASSFPHKTLTSGYTF. The CDR3 DNA reads as TGTGCCAGCAGTTTCCCCCATAAGACATTAACCTCTGGCTACACCTTC.

The chain uses TRBV4-2 and TRBJ1-2, with D possibly matching TRBD1 (6 bases). Per germline, CDR1 LGHNA and CDR2 YNFKEQ. Trimming removed 0 bases at V and 0 bases at J, with 14 bases between. The CDR3 totals 17 residues. The CDR3 nucleotides are TGTGCCAGCAGCCAAGACTCGGGACACGGAACTAACTATGGCTACACCTTC. Translated, it gives CASSQDSGHGTNYGYTF.

This chain links TRBV5-1 with TRBJ2-7; tentative D call: TRBD1 (6 bases). Trimming removed 4 bases at V and 6 bases at J, with 14 bases between. This CDR3 comprises 13 residues. Germline assignment: CDR1 SGHRS and CDR2 YFSETQ. CDR3 sequence: CASSTETGLEQYF. The CDR3 DNA reads TGCGCCAGCAGCACAGAGACAGGCCTCGAGCAGTACTTC.

This rearrangement joins TRBV10-2 to TRBJ2-3; a weak D match, TRBD1 (6 bases). This CDR3 is built from 16 residues. The germline V and J ends were trimmed by 5 bases and 0 bases, with 15 bases remaining between them. Germline V lookup: CDR1 WSHSY, CDR2 SAAADI. The CDR3 spells CASSFTGFPSTDTQYF. The CDR3 coding sequence is TGCGCCAGCAGTTTTACAGGGTTTCCTAGCACAGATACGCAGTATTTT.

This clone was observed a few times. The chain joins TRBV3-1 (or the pseudogene TRBV3-2) to TRBJ1-4; TRBD1 is a possible D gene (5 bases). Trimming shortened V by 0 bases and J by 8 bases, and 10 bases separated the two germline ends. Germline V gene data show CDR1 as LGHDT and CDR2 as YNNKEL (reference sequence). This CDR3 comprises 14 residues. CDR3 DNA sequence: TGTGCCAGCAGCCAAGATCTGACAGACGAAAAACTGTTTTTT. Its protein product is CASSQDLTDEKLFF.

The V call is TRBV6-2 or TRBV6-3, the J call TRBJ1-2, with 8 bases identical to TRBD1. This CDR3 is 13 amino acids long. Germline values: CDR1 MNHEY, CDR2 SVGEGT. Losses at the gene ends were 4 bases for V and 4 bases for J; bases not matched to a gene: 2. The CDR3 DNA follows: TGTGCCAGCAGTTTTGACAGGGGCTATGGCTACACCTTC. This encodes CASSFDRGYGYTF.

The genes are TRBV19 and TRBJ2-1, with 7 bases fitting TRBD2. V was clipped by 0 bases and J by 4 bases; unmatched bases: 6. There are 16 residues in the CDR3. The germline CDR1 and CDR2 sequences are LNHDA and SQIVND (reference sequence). In nucleotides, the CDR3 is TGTGCCAGTAGTATAGACCCGGGGGGTTTATACAATGAGCAGTTCTTC. It translates to CASSIDPGGLYNEQFF. The variable domain in full, completed from reference TRBV19 and TRBJ2-1, reads DGGITQSPKYLFRKEGQNVTLSCEQNLNHDAMYWYRQDPGQGLRLIYYSQIVNDFQKGDIAEGYSVSREKKESFPLTVTSAQKNPTAFYLCASSIDPGGLYNEQFFGPGTRLTVL.

The chain couples TRBV6-2 or TRBV6-3 to TRBJ2-7; 9 bases are a match to TRBD1. The junction had 4 bases not matched to a gene; V was cut back by 2 bases and J by 2 bases. This CDR3 contains 15 residues. CDR1 is MNHEY, CDR2 SVGEGT, per germline. The CDR3 coding sequence is TGTGCCAGCAGTTACGGGACAGGGTTCCCCTACGAGCAGTACTTC. This codes for CASSYGTGFPYEQYF.

CDR3 in amino acids: CASSLLRMEKLFF. The CDR3 DNA reads as TGTGCCAGCAGCCTATTACGTATGGAAAAACTGTTTTTT. The chain carries TRBV2 and TRBJ1-4, with D uncertain. Trimming took off 6 bases at V and 8 bases at J, with 13 bases between the two ends. The germline CDR1 and CDR2 sequences are SNHLY and FYNNEI. This CDR3 is built from 13 residues.

V is TRBV4-2 and J is TRBJ1-1, with 7 bases fitting TRBD1. V trimming: 0 bases; J trimming: 10 bases; junction bases outside the gene matches: 17. The germline V gene encodes CDR1 LGHNA and CDR2 YNFKEQ. The CDR3 consists of 17 residues. The CDR3 nucleotides are TGTGCCAGCAGCCAAGACGAAACAGGGGAACGCCGCTTTGGAGCTTTCTTT. The encoded protein is CASSQDETGERRFGAFF.

The table lists this clone with a few counts. The rearrangement uses TRBV12-3 or TRBV12-4 and TRBJ2-5; D is uncertain. Trimming shortened V by 6 bases and J by 4 bases, and 12 bases separated the two germline ends. CDR3 length equals 13 residues. CDR3 nucleotide sequence: TGTGCCAGCAGCTCCCATAGAGGAGAGACCCAGTACTTC. It specifies CASSSHRGETQYF.

The gene calls are TRBV19 and TRBJ1-2; TRBD1 matches at 9 bases. V lost 6 bases and J lost 6; bases outside the gene matches: 8. Per the germline V gene, CDR1 is LNHDA and CDR2 is SQIVND (reference sequence). The CDR3 is made up of 14 amino acids. CDR3 DNA sequence: TGTGCCAGTAGCACGGGACAGGGTCGGAATGGCTACACCTTC. Protein product: CASSTGQGRNGYTF.

V is TRBV6-5 and J is TRBJ2-7; a weak D match, TRBD1 (5 bases). In germline, CDR1 is MNHEY, CDR2 SVGAGI. The CDR3 has 14 amino acids. Trimming removed 8 bases at V and 0 bases at J, with 14 bases between. The CDR3 sequence is CASSGAALSYEQYF. The CDR3 DNA reads as TGTGCCAGCTCTGGGGCAGCCCTCTCCTACGAGCAGTACTTC.

This clone was found once. This chain uses TRBV9 with TRBJ2-1; 7 bases are a match to TRBD1. The germline V gene has CDR1 SGDLS and CDR2 YYNGEE. V dropped 4 bases and J dropped 3; count of bases not matched to a gene: 7. This CDR3 has 15 residues. The CDR3 sequence is CASSLGQDLYNEQFF. The DNA of the CDR3 is TGTGCCAGCAGCCTCGGACAGGACCTCTACAATGAGCAGTTCTTC.

The genes are TRBV28 and TRBJ2-3; TRBD2 agrees at 8 bases. J was trimmed by 5 bases and V by 1 base; bases with no gene match: 8. CDR3 length: 16 amino acids. Germline V gene lookup returns CDR1 MDHEN and CDR2 SYDVKM. Here the CDR3 reads CASSLYATGGIDTQYF. For the CDR3, the DNA is TGTGCCAGCAGTTTATACGCGACGGGGGGGATAGATACGCAGTATTTT.